The 8 T cell receptor beta chains below come from one sample, sequenced in a study of T cell responses to AZD1222 COVID-19 vaccine. The protocol was immunoSEQ multiplex PCR, while the TCRdb copy is restricted to in-frame clones and leaves out a portion. The table lists around 140,000 clones, roughly 89% of them singletons. The material sequenced was peripheral blood, taken on day 0 of AZD1222 vaccination. These receptor sequences come from an adult in good health.

The chain has TRBV10-3 and TRBJ2-6; unclear D gene. Trimming cost V 9 bases and J 4 bases, with 7 bases left between them. This CDR3 region has 12 residues. The germline gives CDR1 ENHRY, CDR2 SYGVKD. For the CDR3, the DNA is TGTGCCATTAGTAGGGGGGCCAACGTCCTGACTTTC. It codes for CAISRGANVLTF.

The V gene is TRBV7-3, the J gene TRBJ1-1; D might be TRBD1 (5 bases). This CDR3 is built from 13 residues. CDR1 and CDR2 (germline): SGHTA, FQGTGA. Between the trimmed V and J ends, which lost 2 bases and 2 bases, there was a span of 6 bases. DNA of the CDR3: TGTGCCAGCAGCTTACAGGGTAACACTGAAGCTTTCTTT. This codes for CASSLQGNTEAFF.

J is TRBJ1-4 and V is TRBV9, with 7 bases that match TRBD1. Unmatched junction bases numbered 13, after V lost 10 bases and J lost 4 bases. Germline CDR1 SGDLS, CDR2 YYNGEE. The CDR3 consists of 15 residues. CDR3 DNA sequence: TGTGCCTCCTCTACCAGGGGGACCCTTAATGAAAAACTGTTTTTT. It yields the protein CASSTRGTLNEKLFF. Supplemented by reference TRBV9 and TRBJ1-4, the full variable domain reads DSGVTQTPKHLITATGQRVTLRCSPRSGDLSVYWYQQSLDQGLQFLIQYYNGEERAKGNILERFSAQQFPDLHSELNLSSLELGDSALYFCASSTRGTLNEKLFFGSGTQLSVL.

The table lists this clone with a few counts. The rearrangement links TRBV28 to TRBJ2-7; D is perhaps TRBD2 (6 bases). Germline-derived CDR1 and CDR2 are MDHEN and SYDVKM. The CDR3 is 12 amino acids. V lost 7 bases and J 4 bases, leaving 11 bases between the germline ends. CDR3 protein: CASKAGGYEQYF. The CDR3, as DNA: TGTGCCAGCAAAGCGGGCGGTTACGAGCAGTACTTC. The variable domain in full, completed from reference TRBV28 and TRBJ2-7, reads DVKVTQSSRYLVKRTGEKVFLECVQDMDHENMFWYRQDPGLGLRLIYFSYDVKMKEKGDIPEGYSVSREKKERFSLILESASTNQTSMYLCASKAGGYEQYFGPGTRLTVT.

The chain uses TRBV2 and TRBJ2-7; D is unclear. V was cut by 4 bases and J by 0 bases, with 7 bases left in between. This CDR3 region has 13 residues. Germline loops: CDR1 SNHLY, CDR2 FYNNEI. CDR3 nucleotide sequence: TGTGCCAGCAGTGTTGTCAACTCCTACGAGCAGTACTTC. Translated: CASSVVNSYEQYF.

The chain couples TRBV6-2 or TRBV6-3 to TRBJ2-3, with 9 bases matching TRBD2. The CDR3 is made up of 14 amino acids. Germline V lookup: CDR1 MNHEY, CDR2 SVGEGT. V was clipped by 2 bases and J by 11 bases; unmatched bases: 8. CDR3 bases: TGTGCCAGCAGTTACCTTTGGCGGGGGGGCAGGCAGTATTTT. This translates into CASSYLWRGGRQYF.

The gene calls are TRBV6-1 and TRBJ2-7, with a weak D call TRBD2 (6 bases). Trimming removed 0 bases from V and 3 bases from J, with 12 bases in between. The CDR3 covers 15 residues. CDR1 MNHNS and CDR2 SASEGT come from the germline V gene. The chain's CDR3 is CASSEAGGTDYEQYF. The CDR3 DNA follows: TGTGCCAGCAGTGAAGCGGGCGGGACGGACTACGAGCAGTACTTC.

A remark on this clone: The junction differs from germline at one of its ends, possibly a read error. CDR3 region: CASSLADRLAIGYF. The DNA for the CDR3 is TGTGCCAGCAGCTTGGCAGACAGGCTGGCCATCGGTTACTTT. The chain is built from TRBV5-8 and TRBJ1-1, with a weak D call TRBD1 (6 bases). Germline lookup yields CDR1 SGHTS and CDR2 YDEGEE. CDR3 size: 14 residues.